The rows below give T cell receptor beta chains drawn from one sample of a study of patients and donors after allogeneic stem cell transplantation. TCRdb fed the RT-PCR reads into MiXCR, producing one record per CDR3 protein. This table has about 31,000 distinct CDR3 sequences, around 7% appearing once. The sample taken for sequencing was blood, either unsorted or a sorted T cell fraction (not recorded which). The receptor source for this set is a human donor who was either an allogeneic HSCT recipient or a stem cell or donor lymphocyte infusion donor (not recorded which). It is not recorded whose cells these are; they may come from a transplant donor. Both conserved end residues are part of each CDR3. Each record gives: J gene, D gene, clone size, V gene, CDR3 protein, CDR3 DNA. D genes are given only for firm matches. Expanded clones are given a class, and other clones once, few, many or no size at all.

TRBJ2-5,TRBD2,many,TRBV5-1,CASSLAGETQYF,TGTGCCAGCAGCTTAGCGGGCGAGACCCAGTACTTC
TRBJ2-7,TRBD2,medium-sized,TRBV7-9,CASSSGRVEQYF,TGTGCCAGCAGTTCGGGGAGGGTCGAGCAGTACTTC
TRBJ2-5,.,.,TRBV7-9,CASSLVVLSETQYF,TGTGCCAGCAGCTTAGTCGTCCTGTCTGAGACCCAGTACTTC
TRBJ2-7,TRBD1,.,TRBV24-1,CATSRGQGAYEQYF,TGTGCCACCAGTCGGGGACAGGGGGCTTACGAGCAGTACTTC
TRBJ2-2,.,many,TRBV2,CASSTGPTYTGELFF,TGTGCCAGCAGCACGGGACCTACATACACCGGGGAGCTGTTTTTT
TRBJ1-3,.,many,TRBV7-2,CASSLGTYRRQVGNTIYF,TGTGCCAGCAGCTTAGGGACTTACCGAAGGCAAGTGGGCAACACCATATATTTT
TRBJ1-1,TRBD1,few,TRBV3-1,CASSQEGTGKAFF,TGTGCCAGCAGCCAAGAAGGGACAGGGAAAGCTTTCTTT
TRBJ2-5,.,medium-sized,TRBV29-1,CSVEPVAFETQYF,TGCAGCGTTGAACCGGTAGCGTTCGAGACCCAGTACTTC
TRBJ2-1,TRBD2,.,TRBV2,CASSVSSGRSEQFF,TGTGCCAGCAGTGTTTCTAGCGGGAGGAGTGAGCAGTTCTTC
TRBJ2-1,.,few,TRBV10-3,CAISAQGQYNEQFF,TGTGCCATCAGCGCCCAAGGACAGTACAATGAGCAGTTCTTC
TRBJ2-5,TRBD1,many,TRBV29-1,CSVDKDRRETQYF,TGCAGCGTTGACAAGGACAGGCGAGAGACCCAGTACTTC
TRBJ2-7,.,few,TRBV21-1,CASSSQGQRKPFSYEQYF,TGTGCCAGCAGCTCCCAAGGACAGCGCAAGCCCTTCTCCTACGAGCAGTACTTC
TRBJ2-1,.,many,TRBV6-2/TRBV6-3,CASSFGVARYNEQFF,TGTGCCAGCAGTTTTGGCGTAGCTCGGTACAATGAGCAGTTCTTC
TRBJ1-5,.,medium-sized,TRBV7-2,CASSLVGNQPQHF,TGTGCCAGCAGCTTAGTAGGTAATCAGCCCCAGCATTTT
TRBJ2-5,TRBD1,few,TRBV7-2,CASSARDSRAETQYF,TGTGCCAGCAGCGCCCGGGACAGCCGAGCCGAGACCCAGTACTTC
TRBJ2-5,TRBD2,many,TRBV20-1,CSATGTSGSLSQYF,TGCAGTGCTACTGGGACTAGCGGGAGTTTATCCCAGTACTTC
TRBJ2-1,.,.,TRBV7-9,CASSPMTEVPYNEQFF,TGTGCCAGCAGCCCGATGACCGAGGTCCCGTACAATGAGCAGTTCTTC
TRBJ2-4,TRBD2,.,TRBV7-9,CASSLPWTSGINIQYF,TGTGCCAGCAGCTTGCCGTGGACTAGCGGTATAAACATTCAGTACTTC
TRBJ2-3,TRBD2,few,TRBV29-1,CGGGGRDTQYF,TGCGGTGGGGGAGGGCGAGATACGCAGTATTTT
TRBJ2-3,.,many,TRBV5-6,CASSGTSTDTQYF,TGTGCCAGCAGCGGGACTTCCACAGATACGCAGTATTTT
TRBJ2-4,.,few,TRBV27,CASSLVGAEDIQYF,TGTGCCAGCAGTTTGGTAGGGGCTGAAGACATTCAGTACTTC
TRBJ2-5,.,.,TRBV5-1,CASSRRIQETQYF,TGCGCCAGCAGCAGACGGATCCAAGAGACCCAGTACTTC
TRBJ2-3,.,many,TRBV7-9,CASSLEWGRGAGDTQYF,TGTGCCAGCAGCTTAGAATGGGGGAGAGGAGCTGGGGATACGCAGTATTTT
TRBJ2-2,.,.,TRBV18,CASPPDGTGELFF,TGTGCCAGCCCACCTGACGGAACCGGGGAGCTGTTTTTT